This TCR beta chain was documented in a study of CD8+ T cells in alopecia areata. Indicated treatment: oral pan-JAK inhibitor, 5-10 mg twice daily. Deletions cut 0 bases from V and 10 bases from J, with 7 bases between. From germline, CDR1 is LNHNV and CDR2 YYDKDF (reference sequence). The CDR3 covers 13 residues. As the sequencing template, cDNA was produced by extracting RNA and reverse transcribing it. Profiled with immunoSEQ multiplex PCR; TCRdb holds only in-frame clones, not every one. Among about 190,000 clones listed, approximately 67% were seen once. This clone was picked up a small number of times. Its cognate antigen is unknown. Broader study findings: It was lesional scalp, especially alopecia totalis/universalis, that showed higher clonality than normal scalp. Only a single nonresponder existed, so baseline CD8+ expansion links stay unclear. A great number of expanded lesional clones endured in scalp and blood during tofacitinib.

The source is a human donor with alopecia areata. The specimen comprised CD4+ T cells sorted from blood, sampled around week 49, from a patient treated with tofacitinib. V and J are TRBV15 and TRBJ1-6; D remains ambiguous. Written as DNA, the CDR3 is TGTGCCACCAGCAGAGACGAAGGATCACCCCTCCACTTT. Translated: CATSRDEGSPLHF.